The present T cell receptor (beta chain) was sequenced within a study of blood T cells in healthy people across ages. Then a second PCR, running roughly 7 to 11 cycles, was carried out with a sample-barcoded 5' primer and a J-beta primer mix. Every cDNA molecule bore a tag from a template-switch adaptor containing 12 random nucleotides. A single record per CDR3 protein comes from TCRdb applying MiXCR to the 5' RACE reads. The sample has fewer than 700,000 distinct CDR3 sequences, over 40% seen once. The sequence came from a man older than 75 in good health. The sample consisted of blood.

CDR3 sequence (DNA): TGTGCCAGCAGTGAGCGGGGGCCAGAGACCCAGTACTTC. Its translation: CASSERGPETQYF. The gene calls are TRBV28 and TRBJ2-7, with TRBD2 matching over 8 bases. TRBJ2-5 explains the end of the DNA better; the J call may be wrong. CDR1 is MDHEN, CDR2 SYDVKM, per germline. CDR3 length: 13 residues.